This T cell receptor (beta chain) was observed in a study of blood T cell repertoires in COVID-19. Study-level information: Whether acute or convalescent, the COVID-19 samples came from the United States, Italy and Spain. From T cells, B-cell-depleted T cells, or PBMCs came the material, which was cDNA or gDNA.

In the study's own analysis: The authors estimated nucleated cell counts from reference gene primer amplification. TCRdb's table, derived via immunoSEQ multiplex PCR, lists solely in-frame clones and lacks some. V and J calls and clone size are given by that table; D and trimming were obtained from the DNA. This sample has just over 650,000 clones, with just under 90% found just once. There are 18 residues in the CDR3. This clone was observed a handful of times. The sequence came from a young woman with acute or convalescent COVID-19. Sequencing was performed on peripheral blood. The chain is built from TRBV21-1 and TRBJ1-3; TRBD1, the D gene given by the table, was not confirmed from the DNA. TRBV21-1 is noted as a pseudogene. CDR3 loop: CASSNPRAQGSSGNTIYF. Here the CDR3 DNA reads TGTGCCAGCAGCAACCCCCGCGCACAGGGGTCTTCCGGAAACACCATATATTTT.